The 18 T cell receptor beta chains in this list originate from one sample, sequenced in a study of shared clonotypes between healthy human individuals. Assay: immunoSEQ multiplex PCR; the TCRdb copy retains only in-frame clones and omits some. The table includes hundreds of thousands of clones, roughly 80% detected once. Sequencing was performed on PBMCs. The source is a woman between 40 and 50 years old in good health. Some clones in this sample may be carry-over from other donors' samples.

The V call is TRBV13, the J call TRBJ1-2; 10 bases map to TRBD1. Germline V gene data show CDR1 as PRHDT and CDR2 as FYEKMQ (reference sequence). The CDR3 totals 14 residues. Germline trimming cut 3 bases from V and 5 bases from J; bases unmatched to any gene: 3. The CDR3 region has the DNA TGTGCCAGCAGCTTGACAGGGGGCGCATATGGCTACACCTTC. This codes for CASSLTGGAYGYTF.

The gene calls are TRBV2 and TRBJ2-7; 10 nucleotides agree with TRBD2. Germline trimming cut 1 base from V and 2 bases from J; bases unmatched to any gene: 8. Germline loops: CDR1 SNHLY, CDR2 FYNNEI. This CDR3 spans 17 amino acids. This chain's CDR3 is CASSEDPRTSGTYEQYF. CDR3 DNA sequence: TGTGCCAGCAGTGAAGACCCCAGGACTAGCGGCACCTACGAGCAGTACTTC.

This sequence joins TRBV7-9 and TRBJ2-5; D gene uncertain. The DNA end lines up better with TRBJ2-7; the J call may be wrong. Germline CDR1 SEHNR, CDR2 FQNEAQ (reference sequence). The CDR3 is 13 residues long. For the CDR3, the DNA is TGTGCCAGCAGCGGAAGCGCGTCCTACGAGCAGTACTTC. This gives the protein CASSGSASYEQYF.

This clone has only a few counts. V gene TRBV7-9 combines with J gene TRBJ1-1; D remains unclear. The ends were cut back, 3 bases at V and 4 bases at J, with 9 bases in the middle. The CDR3 runs to 13 residues. CDR1 and CDR2 (germline): SEHNR, FQNEAQ (reference sequence). CDR3 sequence (DNA): TGTGCCAGCAGCTTCCAGTTAGGCACTGAAGCTTTCTTT. Its protein is CASSFQLGTEAFF.

The chain is built from TRBV5-1 and TRBJ2-5; possible D gene TRBD1, 6 bases. Trimming shortened V by 2 bases and J by 1 base, and 9 bases separated the two germline ends. CDR3 size: 14 residues. Germline assignment: CDR1 SGHRS and CDR2 YFSETQ. The CDR3 loop is CASSFNRAQETQYF. The DNA of the CDR3 is TGCGCCAGCAGCTTTAACAGGGCCCAAGAGACCCAGTACTTC. Looking up the rest from reference TRBV5-1 and TRBJ2-5 gives the full variable domain: KAGVTQTPRYLIKTRGQQVTLSCSPISGHRSVSWYQQTPGQGLQFLFEYFSETQRNKGNFPGRFSGRQFSNSRSEMNVSTLELGDSALYLCASSFNRAQETQYFGPGTRLLVL.

Ten or more counts support this clone. The genes are TRBV5-1 and TRBJ2-2; unclear D gene. The germline V gene encodes CDR1 SGHRS and CDR2 YFSETQ. CDR3 length: 13 residues. Between the trimmed V and J ends, which lost 2 bases and 5 bases, there was a span of 7 bases. This CDR3 reads CASSLSETGELFF. The DNA of the CDR3 is TGCGCCAGCAGCTTATCGGAAACCGGGGAGCTGTTTTTT.

This chain joins TRBV4-3 and TRBJ2-7; 9 positions agree with TRBD1. Per germline, CDR1 LGHNA and CDR2 YSLEER. The CDR3 is 17 residues long. The V gene end was trimmed by 3 bases and the J gene end by 5 bases; junction bases not matched to a gene: 14. The CDR3 nucleotides read TGCGCCAGCAGCCAGTACCTCCGGGACAGGGCCATTGACGAGCAGTACTTC. Its protein is CASSQYLRDRAIDEQYF.

A word on this clone: Only one base separates this from a far larger clonotype, so it likely reflects a read error. The chain couples TRBV30 to TRBJ2-7, with 10 bases that match TRBD2. Germline CDR1 is GTSNPN and CDR2 is SVGIG (reference sequence). The CDR3 is made up of 14 amino acids. The CDR3 DNA follows: TGTGCCTGGAGTAGGGGACTAGCGATATACGAGCAGTGCTTC. Translated: CAWSRGLAIYEQCF.

CDR3 DNA sequence: TGTGCCAGCAGCTTGGACAGGGTATATGGCTACACCTTC. Its translation: CASSLDRVYGYTF. The genes are TRBV5-6 and TRBJ1-2; possibly TRBD1 for D (6 bases). Trimming removed 0 bases from V and 5 bases from J, with 8 bases in between. In germline, CDR1 is SGHDT, CDR2 YYEEEE. There are 13 residues in the CDR3.

This chain connects TRBV15 to TRBJ2-6; D possibly matches TRBD1 or TRBD2 (5 bases each). Looked up from germline, CDR1 is LNHNV and CDR2 is YYDKDF (reference sequence). Trimming took 5 bases from V and 0 from J, leaving 11 bases between them. This CDR3 comprises 16 residues. CDR3 sequence (DNA): TGTGCCACCAGCCCTGAGGGGTTCTCTGGGGCCAACGTCCTGACTTTC. The encoded protein is CATSPEGFSGANVLTF.

The chain employs TRBV7-9 and TRBJ2-4, with 8 bases that match TRBD1. Per germline, CDR1 SEHNR and CDR2 FQNEAQ (reference sequence). The trim removed 3 bases at V and 7 bases at J, leaving 5 bases unmatched. CDR3 length: 14 amino acids. The CDR3 DNA is TGTGCCAGCAGCTTCCAGGGGGCGTTGAACATTCAGTACTTC. As protein: CASSFQGALNIQYF.

This clone was detected only a few times. Distinct nucleotide sequences in the sample also encode this CDR3. The chain combines TRBV7-9 with TRBJ2-3, with D possibly TRBD2 on 6 matching bases. This CDR3 has 16 amino acids. V lost 1 base and J lost 4, with 15 bases in between. Per germline, CDR1 SEHNR and CDR2 FQNEAQ (reference sequence). CDR3 bases: TGTGCCAGCAGCTTAGTGCCGGGAGTAGGGTCAGATACGCAGTATTTT. Translation gives CASSLVPGVGSDTQYF.

This chain uses TRBV18 with TRBJ1-1, with a weak D call TRBD1 (6 bases). The length of the CDR3 is 13 residues. V lost 4 bases, J lost 7 bases, and 13 bases lay in between. CDR1 and CDR2 (germline): KGHSH, LQKENI. CDR3 amino acids: CASSLSQGFEAFF. The CDR3, as DNA: TGTGCCAGCTCACTATCTCAGGGGTTTGAAGCTTTCTTT.

The V gene is TRBV29-1, the J gene TRBJ2-7; TRBD1 matches at 11 bases. The length of the CDR3 is 15 residues. Germline-derived CDR1 and CDR2 are SQVTM and ANQGSEA. V lost 6 bases, J lost 4 bases, and 11 bases stayed unmatched. DNA of the CDR3: TGCAGCGTCGTCTCCGGACAGGGGGCCATATACGAGCAGTACTTC. Amino acid sequence: CSVVSGQGAIYEQYF.

In its sample, this clone was seen once. This chain uses TRBV2 with TRBJ2-1, with 8 bases aligning to TRBD2. Germline V CDR1 and CDR2: SNHLY, FYNNEI. V shed 4 bases and J 1 base; nucleotides not matched to a gene: 12. The CDR3 loop spans 18 amino acids. This CDR3 is CASSVLSGNRESYNEQFF. In nucleotides, the CDR3 is TGTGCCAGCAGTGTTCTTAGCGGGAACCGAGAGTCCTACAATGAGCAGTTCTTC.

This clone was seen a few times. J is TRBJ2-1 and V is TRBV7-7; possibly TRBD2 for D (6 bases). Germline values: CDR1 SSHAT, CDR2 FNYEAQ (reference sequence). The V and J ends lost 0 bases and 9 bases respectively, with 15 bases between them. The CDR3 is 15 amino acids. CDR3 bases: TGTGCCAGCAGCTTAGCGGGAGGAGGAAAGGGTGAGCAGTTCTTC. Translated, it gives CASSLAGGGKGEQFF.

The chain employs TRBV19 and TRBJ2-4; 11 nucleotides line up with TRBD2. CDR1 and CDR2 from the germline V gene are LNHDA and SQIVND (reference sequence). Germline trimming cut 4 bases from V and 0 bases from J; bases unmatched to any gene: 14. The CDR3 totals 20 residues. The CDR3 nucleotides read TGTGCCAGTAGTACCACCGGGATTCTAGCGGGAGGCCTAGCCAAAAACATTCAGTACTTC. This codes for CASSTTGILAGGLAKNIQYF.

The rearrangement joins TRBV28 to TRBJ2-3; D is perhaps TRBD1 or TRBD2 (5 bases each). The germline gives CDR1 MDHEN, CDR2 SYDVKM. The CDR3 extends over 13 amino acids. Trimming took 7 bases from V and 3 from J, leaving 11 bases between them. The CDR3: CASTPGGTDTQYF. Here the CDR3 DNA reads TGTGCCAGCACCCCTGGGGGTACAGATACGCAGTATTTT.